This T cell receptor beta chain stems from a study of Ad26.COV2.S vaccination and SARS-CoV-2 variants. Background on the study: The Ad26.COV2.S arm of the COV1001 trial was where the donor was placed. Dosing was one shot or two shots 56 days apart. Whole-study results and caveats: The authors reported substantial breadth in spike-specific CD8+ and CD4+ T cell responses after vaccination.

The treatment here: 15 to 20 received Ad26.COV2.S at low or high dose, single or two shots; 5 received placebo; per-sample allocation not given. At day 63 after the first vaccine or placebo injection, samples were drawn. The CDR3 has 14 amino acids. Deletions cut 3 bases from V and 5 bases from J, with 11 bases between. CDR1 and CDR2 from the germline V gene are LNHDA and SQIVND (reference sequence). A word on this clone: The antigen is not known.

Data came from immunoSEQ multiplex PCR; TCRdb stores just in-frame clones and leaves some out. Here the sample spans more than 300,000 clones, roughly 90% being singletons. This chain links TRBV19 with TRBJ1-5; D gene uncertain. The receptor's source is a person aged 18 to 59 who received the Ad26.COV2.S COVID-19 vaccine or a placebo. The sample in question was peripheral blood, obtained in a trial of Ad26.COV2.S vaccine versus placebo. CDR3: CASSILTRDQPQHF. As DNA, the CDR3 is TGTGCCAGTAGTATTCTGACCAGAGATCAGCCCCAGCATTTT.